This TCR beta chain was recovered during a study of early T cells in non-severe SARS-CoV-2 infection. Study-level results: In VDJdb matching, anti-spike CD8 responses were favored while private and CD4 specificities went missing.

This clonotype turned up a few times. Its specificity is not known. Germline trimming cut 3 bases from V and 3 bases from J; bases unmatched to any gene: 4. This CDR3 region has 16 residues. Attached unique molecular identifiers marked individual cDNA molecules. TCRdb reanalysed the 5' RACE reads using MiXCR and keeps one entry per CDR3 protein. The sample has roughly 80,000 distinct CDR3 sequences, around 17% seen once. The rearrangement joins TRBV12-3 or TRBV12-4 to TRBJ1-4, with 10 bases fitting TRBD1. This TCR was sampled from an adult who was a healthcare worker with PCR-confirmed SARS-CoV-2 infection or an uninfected control (not recorded which). Material: whole blood. Here the CDR3 reads CASSLGDRGSNEKLFF. In nucleotides, the CDR3 is TGTGCCAGCAGTTTGGGGGACAGGGGCTCTAATGAAAAACTGTTTTTT.